The clone carrying this T cell receptor (beta chain) has just one count. The entry originates in a study of blood T cell repertoires in COVID-19. Libraries were prepared by immunoSEQ multiplex PCR; TCRdb keeps only in-frame clonotypes and omits some of them. The data show roughly 160,000 clones, around 84% seen once. Unmatched junction bases numbered 11, after V lost 2 bases and J lost 8 bases. The CDR3 covers 16 residues. Germline CDR1 MNHEY, CDR2 SVGEGT. Specimen: peripheral blood. The clonotype comes from a man aged 60 to 75 with COVID-19, enrolled during active disease. The genes are TRBV6-2 or TRBV6-3 and TRBJ2-1, with 8 bases identical to TRBD2. This CDR3 is CASSYAGGGLAYEQFF. The CDR3 DNA is TGTGCCAGCAGTTACGCGGGCGGGGGGCTTGCTTATGAGCAGTTCTTC.